The next 31 T cell receptor beta chains were all read from a single sample in a study of ipilimumab plus nivolumab after autologous stem cell transplantation. TCRdb keeps only in-frame clones here, not all; method: immunoSEQ multiplex PCR. The sample carries 15,000 or so clones, more than 80% recorded once. Source: PBMCs, taken in a trial of ipilimumab plus nivolumab as post-transplant consolidation. These receptors all stem from a male donor with diffuse large B-cell lymphoma.

This chain uses TRBV28 with TRBJ1-1; D is perhaps TRBD1 (5 bases). The CDR3 has 11 amino acids. The germline V and J ends were trimmed by 6 bases and 8 bases, with 10 bases remaining between them. The germline CDR1 and CDR2 sequences are MDHEN and SYDVKM. The CDR3 reads CASRLGGEAFF. CDR3 coding DNA: TGTGCCAGCAGGCTTGGGGGGGAAGCTTTCTTT.

The chain recombines TRBV5-1 with TRBJ2-7; D is perhaps TRBD1 (5 bases). The germline V gene encodes CDR1 SGHRS and CDR2 YFSETQ. V was pared by 4 bases and J by 4 bases, with 15 bases between. This CDR3 spans 14 amino acids. The CDR3 sequence is CASSAAPTDYEQYF. The CDR3 bases are TGCGCCAGCAGCGCAGCCCCGACAGATTACGAGCAGTACTTC.

V gene TRBV7-3 combines with J gene TRBJ2-3; TRBD2 aligns across 16 bases. CDR1 is SGHTA and CDR2 is FQGTGA in the germline V gene. V shed 5 bases, J shed 5 bases, and the junction held 16 bases outside the gene matches. The CDR3 extends over 20 amino acids. DNA of the CDR3: TGTGCCAGCAGCATCAAGCCCGGGACTAGCGGGAGGGCTAACCTAGATACGCAGTATTTT. This codes for CASSIKPGTSGRANLDTQYF.

The chain is built from TRBV5-8 and TRBJ1-2; no reliable D call. This CDR3 contains 15 residues. Trimming removed 3 bases at V and 5 bases at J, with 17 bases between. Germline assignment: CDR1 SGHTS and CDR2 YDEGEE. CDR3: CASSSPSVRNYGYTF. The CDR3 coding sequence is TGTGCCAGCAGCTCCCCTTCTGTCAGAAATTATGGCTACACCTTC.

Written as DNA, the CDR3 is TGTGCCAGCAGTTTAGGGACTTCGTACAATGAGCAGTTCTTC. Translating it yields CASSLGTSYNEQFF. V gene TRBV6-5 combines with J gene TRBJ2-1, with D possibly being TRBD2 (6 bases). V shed 4 bases and J shed 4 bases, with 11 bases lying between them. The CDR3 runs to 14 residues. From germline, CDR1 is MNHEY and CDR2 SVGAGI.

The chain has TRBV7-3 and TRBJ2-3, with TRBD2 identical over 9 bases. CDR1 SGHTA and CDR2 FQGTGA come from the germline V gene. J gave up 4 bases and V 3 bases, and 8 bases lay outside the gene matches. The CDR3 sequence is 16 residues long. Here the CDR3 reads CASSFIAGASPDTQYF. The CDR3 nucleotides are TGTGCCAGCAGCTTCATAGCGGGAGCGTCCCCAGATACGCAGTATTTT.

The chain couples TRBV7-9 to TRBJ1-2, with D possibly TRBD1 on 5 matching bases. The ends were cut back, 1 base at V and 5 bases at J, with 14 bases in the middle. This CDR3 contains 15 residues. Germline CDR1 SEHNR, CDR2 FQNEAQ (reference sequence). The CDR3 spells CASSLGGTPTYGYTF. The CDR3, as DNA: TGTGCCAGCAGCTTAGGTGGGACGCCGACTTATGGCTACACCTTC. The full variable domain, in which reference TRBV7-9 and TRBJ1-2 provide the parts outside the CDR3, is DTGVSQNPRHKITKRGQNVTFRCDPISEHNRLYWYRQTLGQGPEFLTYFQNEAQLEKSRLLSDRFSAERPKGSFSTLEIQRTEQGDSAMYLCASSLGGTPTYGYTFGSGTRLTVV.

This clone occurred a few times. This sequence joins TRBV7-6 and TRBJ1-1; TRBD1 might be the D (6 bases). The germline V gene encodes CDR1 SGHVS and CDR2 FNYEAQ. V lost 5 bases and J lost 1, with 14 bases in between. CDR3 length equals 15 residues. The CDR3 loop is CASSLWTEKNTEAFF. For the CDR3, the DNA is TGTGCCAGCAGCCTATGGACAGAGAAGAACACTGAAGCTTTCTTT.

The chain carries TRBV19 and TRBJ2-1; TRBD1 matches at 11 bases. This CDR3 contains 17 residues. Trimming cost V 5 bases and J 6 bases; bases outside gene matches: 12. The germline CDR1 and CDR2 sequences are LNHDA and SQIVND (reference sequence). CDR3 protein: CASSPPLGQGVFNEQFF. The CDR3 nucleotides read TGTGCCAGTAGTCCTCCCCTGGGACAGGGGGTCTTCAATGAGCAGTTCTTC.

The gene calls are TRBV6-5 and TRBJ1-2; tentative D call: TRBD1 (5 bases). V was cut by 6 bases and J by 4 bases, with 15 bases left in between. CDR3 length: 14 residues. The germline V gene encodes CDR1 MNHEY and CDR2 SVGAGI. The CDR3 region has the DNA TGTGCCAGCAGCCTCGGTCAGGGTCCCTATGGCTACACCTTC. It is translated as CASSLGQGPYGYTF.

This chain links TRBV7-6 with TRBJ2-7; 11 bases are shared with TRBD2. The CDR3 contains 14 residues. Germline CDR1 SGHVS, CDR2 FNYEAQ. Trimming at V came to 5 bases and at J to 4 bases, leaving 4 bases not matched to a gene. This chain's CDR3 is CASSPLAGDYEQYF. As DNA, the CDR3 is TGTGCCAGCAGCCCACTAGCGGGAGATTACGAGCAGTACTTC.

The rearrangement uses TRBV19 and TRBJ2-7; 8 positions agree with TRBD1. The V and J ends lost 1 base and 4 bases, in that order; junction bases with no gene match: 6. CDR1 and CDR2 from the germline V gene are LNHDA and SQIVND (reference sequence). The CDR3 runs to 15 residues. The CDR3 protein is CASSIVSGQVYEQYF. CDR3 nucleotide sequence: TGTGCCAGTAGTATAGTATCGGGACAGGTATACGAGCAGTACTTC. The full variable domain, its missing parts supplied by reference TRBV19 and TRBJ2-7, is DGGITQSPKYLFRKEGQNVTLSCEQNLNHDAMYWYRQDPGQGLRLIYYSQIVNDFQKGDIAEGYSVSREKKESFPLTVTSAQKNPTAFYLCASSIVSGQVYEQYFGPGTRLTVT.

The rearrangement joins TRBV13 to TRBJ2-7, with 7 nucleotides matching TRBD2. The germline V gene has CDR1 PRHDT and CDR2 FYEKMQ (reference sequence). With V trimmed by 5 bases and J by 1 base, 5 bases remained unmatched. This CDR3 is 14 amino acids long. The CDR3 protein is CASSLSSGSYEQYF. The CDR3 bases are TGTGCCAGCAGCCTCTCTAGCGGTTCCTACGAGCAGTACTTC.

This clone was counted between two and nine times. The genes are TRBV14 and TRBJ2-2, with D possibly matching TRBD1 (5 bases). Between the trimmed V and J ends, which lost 4 bases and 4 bases, there was a span of 13 bases. Germline V gene lookup returns CDR1 SGHDN and CDR2 FVKESK. The CDR3 extends over 15 amino acids. Here the CDR3 reads CASSPPAGSTGELFF. CDR3 nucleotides: TGTGCCAGCAGCCCCCCGGCAGGGTCCACCGGGGAGCTGTTTTTT.

A note on this clone: This CDR3 is also generated by other DNA sequences in the sample. The chain links TRBV18 to TRBJ2-5; no firm D call. This CDR3 is 13 amino acids long. V lost 0 bases, J lost 4 bases, and 6 bases lay in between. CDR1 KGHSH and CDR2 LQKENI come from the germline V gene. The CDR3 loop reads CASSPPGRETQYF. In DNA form, the CDR3 reads TGTGCCAGCTCACCACCGGGCAGAGAGACCCAGTACTTC. Variable domain in full (rest from reference TRBV18 and TRBJ2-5): NAGVMQNPRHLVRRRGQEARLRCSPMKGHSHVYWYRQLPEEGLKFMVYLQKENIIDESGMPKERFSAEFPKEGPSILRIQQVVRGDSAAYFCASSPPGRETQYFGPGTRLLVL.

The chain employs TRBV6-1 and TRBJ2-7; D is perhaps TRBD2 (6 bases). This CDR3 is 14 amino acids long. The germline V and J ends were trimmed by 8 bases and 5 bases, with 19 bases remaining between them. Germline assignment: CDR1 MNHNS and CDR2 SASEGT. This CDR3 reads CASHGRDPLDEQYF. For the CDR3, the DNA is TGTGCCAGCCACGGGCGGGACCCACTTGACGAGCAGTACTTC.

This chain joins TRBV19 and TRBJ1-5; D is unresolved. The CDR3 consists of 14 residues. Germline CDR1 reads LNHDA; CDR2 reads SQIVND (reference sequence). V lost 0 bases, J lost 7 bases, and 10 bases lay in between. The CDR3 is CASSIESGPQPQHF. CDR3 bases: TGTGCCAGTAGTATAGAGTCAGGCCCCCAGCCCCAGCATTTT.

The chain recombines TRBV16 with TRBJ2-5, with 9 bases aligning to TRBD2. Germline values: CDR1 KGHSY, CDR2 FQNENV. This CDR3 spans 15 amino acids. Unmatched junction bases numbered 3, after V lost 0 bases and J lost 4 bases. The CDR3 sequence is CASSQSGTSRETQYF. In DNA form, the CDR3 reads TGTGCCAGCAGCCAATCGGGGACTAGCAGAGAGACCCAGTACTTC. The whole variable domain, filled in from reference TRBV16 and TRBJ2-5, reads GEEVAQTPKHLVRGEGQKAKLYCAPIKGHSYVFWYQQVLKNEFKFLISFQNENVFDETGMPKERFSAKCLPNSPCSLEIQATKLEDSAVYFCASSQSGTSRETQYFGPGTRLLVL.

The V and J genes are TRBV5-4 and TRBJ2-2; no definite D call. V lost 1 base and J lost 3, with 7 bases in between. CDR1 is SGHNT and CDR2 is YYREEE in the germline V gene (reference sequence). The CDR3 length is 14 residues. This CDR3 reads CASSLRRDTGELFF. The CDR3 DNA reads as TGTGCCAGCAGCTTGCGTAGAGACACCGGGGAGCTGTTTTTT.

The chain has TRBV27 and TRBJ1-5, with 7 bases that match TRBD1. Germline loops: CDR1 MNHEY, CDR2 SMNVEV (reference sequence). The CDR3 contains 17 residues. J was trimmed by 0 bases and V by 3 bases; bases with no gene match: 8. CDR3 DNA sequence: TGTGCCAGCAGTTTGACAGGGTTAGCCCTTAGCAATCAGCCCCAGCATTTT. Protein sequence: CASSLTGLALSNQPQHF.

This clone occurred a few times. The identical CDR3 is also encoded by other nucleotide sequences in the sample. The chain is built from TRBV6-5 and TRBJ1-6, with D unresolved. The length of the CDR3 is 14 residues. V was pared by 0 bases and J by 11 bases, with 11 bases between. Germline lookup yields CDR1 MNHEY and CDR2 SVGAGI. CDR3 protein: CASSYSKGLTPLHF. The DNA for the CDR3 is TGTGCCAGCAGTTACTCGAAAGGGCTGACACCCCTCCACTTT.

Relative to its sample, this clone is medium-sized. The rearrangement uses TRBV2 and TRBJ2-3; TRBD2 aligns across 11 bases. Trimming cost V 5 bases and J 7 bases; bases outside gene matches: 2. The CDR3 consists of 13 residues. Germline V gene lookup returns CDR1 SNHLY and CDR2 FYNNEI. The CDR3 DNA reads as TGTGCCAGCAGTCTAGCGGGAGGTAATACGCAGTATTTT. This translates into CASSLAGGNTQYF.

This chain connects TRBV6-6 to TRBJ2-1; 7 bases map to TRBD2. The V gene's germline CDR1 is MNHNY and CDR2 SVGAGI (reference sequence). This CDR3 comprises 15 residues. V shed 2 bases and J 6 bases; nucleotides not matched to a gene: 7. CDR3 region: CASSYRPGLSNEQFF. CDR3 sequence (DNA): TGTGCCAGCAGTTACCGCCCGGGACTATCCAATGAGCAGTTCTTC.

The V gene is TRBV15, the J gene TRBJ1-2; 9 bases are a match to TRBD1. This CDR3 has 12 residues. The germline gives CDR1 LNHNV, CDR2 YYDKDF (reference sequence). J lost 8 bases, V lost 5 bases, and 3 bases had no gene match. CDR3 loop: CATSGDRAGYTF. The CDR3 bases are TGTGCCACCAGCGGGGACAGGGCAGGCTACACCTTC.

The rearrangement joins TRBV5-4 to TRBJ2-1; tentative D call: TRBD1 (6 bases). This CDR3 region has 14 residues. The germline V and J ends were trimmed by 2 bases and 7 bases, with 13 bases remaining between them. Germline values: CDR1 SGHNT, CDR2 YYREEE (reference sequence). CDR3: CASSFGQHRNEQFF. The DNA of the CDR3 is TGTGCCAGCAGCTTTGGACAGCATCGGAATGAGCAGTTCTTC.

The chain recombines TRBV4-3 with TRBJ2-7; TRBD2 aligns across 12 bases. V trimming: 0 bases; J trimming: 7 bases; junction bases outside the gene matches: 7. The CDR3 is 16 amino acids. Per germline, CDR1 LGHNA and CDR2 YSLEER. CDR3 nucleotide sequence: TGCGCCAGCAGCCAAGATCCGCTAGCGGGGGGGGGAGAGCAGTACTTC. Protein: CASSQDPLAGGGEQYF.

CDR3 loop: CASSSLAGAYNEQFF. The CDR3 bases are TGTGCCAGCAGTTCACTAGCGGGGGCTTACAATGAGCAGTTCTTC. The chain combines TRBV28 with TRBJ2-1, with TRBD2 matching over 11 bases. Germline V gene data show CDR1 as MDHEN and CDR2 as SYDVKM. The CDR3 is 15 residues long. Losses at the gene ends were 4 bases for V and 4 bases for J; bases not matched to a gene: 3.

The chain links TRBV7-8 to TRBJ2-1, with 7 nucleotides matching TRBD2. The CDR3 runs 18 residues. Looked up from germline, CDR1 is SGHVS and CDR2 is FQNEAQ. With V trimmed by 3 bases and J by 3 bases, 14 bases remained unmatched. The chain's CDR3 is CASSLAPVGGGFYNEQFF. CDR3 sequence (DNA): TGTGCCAGCAGCTTGGCCCCCGTGGGCGGGGGATTCTACAATGAGCAGTTCTTC.

The chain employs TRBV5-8 and TRBJ2-7; 9 bases line up with TRBD2. This CDR3 is built from 15 residues. V shed 5 bases, J shed 2 bases, and the junction held 8 bases outside the gene matches. The germline gives CDR1 SGHTS, CDR2 YDEGEE. The CDR3 is CASSKAGGGTYEQYF. The CDR3 region has the DNA TGTGCCAGCAGTAAAGCGGGGGGCGGAACCTACGAGCAGTACTTC. Filled out from reference TRBV5-8 and TRBJ2-7, the complete variable domain reads EAGVTQSPTHLIKTRGQQATLRCSPISGHTSVYWYQQALGLGLQFLLWYDEGEERNRGNFPPRFSGRQFPNYSSELNVNALELEDSALYLCASSKAGGGTYEQYFGPGTRLTVT.

This clone has only one observation. The gene calls are TRBV11-1 and TRBJ2-6; 10 bases match TRBD1. The ends lost 0 bases at V and 3 bases at J; junction bases unmatched: 5. Looked up from germline, CDR1 is SGHAT and CDR2 is FQDESV (reference sequence). This CDR3 has 18 amino acids. DNA of the CDR3: TGTGCCAGCAGCTTAGCGGGACAGGGGTACGGTGGGGCCAACGTCCTGACTTTC. This translates into CASSLAGQGYGGANVLTF.

The gene calls are TRBV11-1 and TRBJ2-7; D is perhaps TRBD1 or TRBD2 (5 bases each). V was cut by 4 bases and J by 13 bases, with 14 bases left in between. CDR1 is SGHAT, CDR2 FQDESV, per germline (reference sequence). The CDR3 has 11 residues. The CDR3 region is CASSSSGHHYF. The CDR3 DNA is TGTGCCAGCAGCTCCAGCGGACATCATTACTTC.